A selection of T cell receptor beta chains follows, all from one sample in a study of cytomegalovirus exposure and HLA in healthy donors. The repertoire was sequenced with immunoSEQ multiplex PCR; TCRdb's copy has only in-frame clones and lacks some. The sample lists 150,000 to 200,000 clones; about 69% were seen once. The sequencing input was PBMCs. The receptors here all came from a human donor in good health. CDR3s include the opening cysteine and the closing phenylalanine or tryptophan. D genes are given only for firm matches. Clone size is stated in some rows and not others, as once, few, many or a class when expanded.

length,D,V,size,J,CDR3,DNA
14,.,TRBV4-3,.,TRBJ2-1,CASSHLAEGAEQFF,TGCGCCAGCAGCCATTTGGCCGAAGGGGCGGAGCAGTTCTTC
12,.,TRBV5-4,few,TRBJ1-2,CASSLDRAGYTF,TGTGCCAGCAGCTTGGACCGAGCTGGCTACACCTTC
13,.,TRBV6-4,.,TRBJ1-1,CASRQEGNTEAFF,TGTGCCAGCAGACAGGAGGGGAACACTGAAGCTTTCTTT
13,.,TRBV2,.,TRBJ1-2,CASNMDAGTGYTF,TGTGCCAGCAACATGGATGCAGGGACAGGCTACACCTTC
13,TRBD1,TRBV7-3,.,TRBJ2-3,CASGDRATDTQYF,TGTGCCAGCGGGGACAGAGCTACAGATACGCAGTATTTT
16,TRBD1,TRBV6-1,.,TRBJ2-3,CASSEPPGQGTDTQYF,TGTGCCAGCAGTGAACCACCGGGACAGGGGACAGATACGCAGTATTTT
14,TRBD2,TRBV14,.,TRBJ2-1,CASVSSGEYNEQFF,TGTGCCAGCGTTTCTAGCGGGGAATACAATGAGCAGTTCTTC
14,.,TRBV6-6,few,TRBJ2-2,CATSGTSNTGELFF,TGTGCCACGTCAGGGACTTCGAACACCGGGGAGCTGTTTTTT
15,TRBD1,TRBV6-6,.,TRBJ1-2,CASSSGQGPHYGYTF,TGTGCCAGCAGTTCAGGACAGGGGCCTCACTATGGCTACACCTTC
16,.,TRBV11-2,.,TRBJ2-1,CASSSRGDSSYNEQFF,TGTGCCAGCAGCTCCAGGGGGGACTCCTCCTACAATGAGCAGTTCTTC
17,TRBD1,TRBV9,.,TRBJ1-6,CASSTQGAPVYNSPLHF,TGTGCCAGCAGCACACAGGGGGCCCCCGTTTATAATTCACCCCTCCACTTT
14,TRBD1,TRBV7-2,.,TRBJ1-2,CASRRVGQGTGYTF,TGTGCCAGCAGACGTGTAGGACAGGGAACCGGCTACACCTTC
16,.,TRBV21-1,.,TRBJ2-7,CASSKSLAGLSYEQYF,TGTGCCAGCAGCAAGTCTCTAGCAGGCCTATCCTACGAGCAGTACTTC
15,TRBD1,TRBV5-4,.,TRBJ1-2,CASSLPDRGRYGYTF,TGTGCCAGCAGCTTACCGGACAGGGGCCGCTATGGCTACACCTTC
15,TRBD2,TRBV4-3,.,TRBJ2-3,CASSPLGTSLDTQYF,TGCGCCAGCAGCCCGCTCGGGACTAGTCTAGATACGCAGTATTTT
16,TRBD2,TRBV7-3,.,TRBJ2-5,CASSLNGGLAGETQYF,TGTGCCAGCAGCTTAAATGGGGGACTAGCGGGGGAGACCCAGTACTTC
12,.,TRBV5-5,.,TRBJ2-5,CASSSGGTGQYF,TGTGCCAGCAGCTCAGGGGGGACGGGGCAGTACTTC
17,TRBD1,TRBV4-1,.,TRBJ1-1,CASSQVTGTGGESEAFF,TGCGCCAGCAGCCAAGTAACCGGGACAGGGGGTGAGTCTGAAGCTTTCTTT
14,.,TRBV5-1,.,TRBJ1-1,CASSLSGLNTEAFF,TGCGCCAGCAGCTTGTCAGGATTGAACACTGAAGCTTTCTTT
15,TRBD2,TRBV6-1,.,TRBJ2-7,CASSEASGPTYEQYF,TGTGCCAGCAGTGAGGCTAGCGGGCCTACTTACGAGCAGTACTTC
15,TRBD1,TRBV6-5,.,TRBJ1-1,CASSYDRVGDTEAFF,TGTGCCAGCAGTTATGACAGGGTTGGGGACACTGAAGCTTTCTTT
17,.,TRBV14,.,TRBJ2-1,CASSQEFKGVSYNEQFF,TGTGCCAGCAGCCAAGAATTTAAGGGGGTGTCCTACAATGAGCAGTTCTTC
15,TRBD1,TRBV2,few,TRBJ1-4,CATLMGGTGNEKLFF,TGTGCCACCCTAATGGGAGGGACAGGGAATGAAAAACTGTTTTTT